Presented here are 8 T cell receptor beta chains from one specimen sequenced in a study of radiotherapy plus CTLA-4 blockade in lung cancer. Sequenced by immunoSEQ multiplex PCR; TCRdb stores in-frame clones only, minus some. The data show 70,000 to 90,000 clones, approximately 86% seen once. Sequencing used peripheral blood, obtained from a patient treated with radiotherapy plus ipilimumab. The origin of the receptors is a human donor with non-small cell lung cancer who had stable disease on radiotherapy plus ipilimumab.

The chain uses TRBV10-1 and TRBJ2-1; a weak D match, TRBD2 (6 bases). Trimming took off 9 bases at V and 2 bases at J, with 14 bases between the two ends. Germline V CDR1 and CDR2: WNHNN, SYGVQD (reference sequence). This CDR3 is 14 amino acids long. The CDR3 DNA sequence: TGCGCCAGTCTACGGGAGCACACCTACAATGAGCAGTTCTTC. Its protein product is CASLREHTYNEQFF.

This chain connects TRBV4-1 to TRBJ2-5; 10 positions match TRBD1. Germline V lookup: CDR1 MGHRA, CDR2 YSYEKL. The J segment lost 0 bases and the V segment lost 1 base, leaving 8 bases of the junction unmatched. The CDR3 length is 18 residues. The chain's CDR3 is CASSQARRGTGDQETQYF. Written as DNA, the CDR3 is TGCGCCAGCAGCCAAGCAAGGCGGGGGACAGGGGACCAAGAGACCCAGTACTTC.

V usage is TRBV4-2 and J usage is TRBJ1-2, with no clear D. V lost 0 bases and J lost 2, with 7 bases in between. This CDR3 contains 14 residues. The germline V gene encodes CDR1 LGHNA and CDR2 YNFKEQ. The CDR3 DNA is TGTGCCAGCAGCCAAGAACGGCAGAACTATGGCTACACCTTC. Its translation is CASSQERQNYGYTF.

The sample holds one count of this clone. The rearrangement links TRBV29-1 to TRBJ2-3, with D perhaps matching TRBD1 or TRBD2 (5 bases each). Deletions cut 6 bases from V and 1 base from J, with 8 bases between. CDR1 and CDR2 (germline): SQVTM, ANQGSEA. This CDR3 has 12 amino acids. The CDR3 spells CSVRGGTDTQYF. In DNA, the CDR3 is TGCAGCGTCCGAGGGGGCACAGATACGCAGTATTTT.

This chain joins TRBV5-5 and TRBJ1-5, with 10 bases fitting TRBD1. V gave up 0 bases and J gave up 5 bases; unmatched junction bases: 11. The CDR3 contains 18 residues. CDR1 and CDR2 (germline): SGHKS, YYEKEE (reference sequence). The CDR3 spells CASSLALDRGSRDQPQHF. The DNA of the CDR3 is TGTGCCAGCAGCTTGGCCTTGGACAGGGGGTCTCGGGATCAGCCCCAGCATTTT.

V gene TRBV5-4 combines with J gene TRBJ2-7; 14 positions agree with TRBD2. The V gene's germline CDR1 is SGHNT and CDR2 YYREEE (reference sequence). The junction had 10 bases not matched to a gene; V was cut back by 4 bases and J by 7 bases. The CDR3 consists of 16 residues. CDR3 nucleotide sequence: TGTGCCAGCAGCCATACCAGACTAGCGGGGGGGAAAGAGCAGTACTTC. It yields the protein CASSHTRLAGGKEQYF.

With regard to this clone: The sample contains more than one DNA sequence encoding this CDR3. The chain is built from TRBV11-3 and TRBJ2-1; TRBD2 might be the D (6 bases). Germline-derived CDR1 and CDR2 are SGHNT and YENEEA. Trimming stripped 5 bases from V and 0 bases from J, with 11 bases between. The CDR3 length is 15 residues. The CDR3 bases are TGTGCCAGCAGCAGTGACGGGAGCTCCTACAATGAGCAGTTCTTC. Its translation: CASSSDGSSYNEQFF.

The rearrangement joins TRBV5-1 to TRBJ2-7; 8 positions agree with TRBD1. The V gene end was trimmed by 4 bases and the J gene end by 1 base; junction bases not matched to a gene: 4. The V gene's germline CDR1 is SGHRS and CDR2 YFSETQ. The CDR3 runs 14 residues. The CDR3 loop is CASSPTGGSYEQYF. CDR3 DNA: TGCGCCAGCAGCCCTACAGGGGGGTCCTACGAGCAGTACTTC.